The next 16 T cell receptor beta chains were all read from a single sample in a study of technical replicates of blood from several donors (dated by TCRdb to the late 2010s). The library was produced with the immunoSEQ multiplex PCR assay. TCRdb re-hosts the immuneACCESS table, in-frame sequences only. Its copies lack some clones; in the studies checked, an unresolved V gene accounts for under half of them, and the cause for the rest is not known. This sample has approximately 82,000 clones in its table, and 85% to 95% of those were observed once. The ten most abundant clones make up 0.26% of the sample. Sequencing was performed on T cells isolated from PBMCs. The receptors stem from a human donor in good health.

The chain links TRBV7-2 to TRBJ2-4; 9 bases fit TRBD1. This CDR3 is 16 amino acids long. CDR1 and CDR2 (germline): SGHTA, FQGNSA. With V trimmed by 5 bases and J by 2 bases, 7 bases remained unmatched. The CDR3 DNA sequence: TGTGCCAGCAGCCGGAGACAGGGGGGACCCAAAAACATTCAGTACTTC. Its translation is CASSRRQGGPKNIQYF.

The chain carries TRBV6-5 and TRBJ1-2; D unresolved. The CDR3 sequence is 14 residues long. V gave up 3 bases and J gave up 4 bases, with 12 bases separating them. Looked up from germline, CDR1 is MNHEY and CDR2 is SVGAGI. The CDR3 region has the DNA TGTGCCAGCAGTTATAAGTCCCCGGGCTATGGCTACACCTTC. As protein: CASSYKSPGYGYTF.

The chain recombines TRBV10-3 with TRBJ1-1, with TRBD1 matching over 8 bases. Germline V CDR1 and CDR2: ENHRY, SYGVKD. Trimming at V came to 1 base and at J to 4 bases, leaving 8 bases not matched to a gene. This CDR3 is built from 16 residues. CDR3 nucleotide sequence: TGTGCCATCAGTGAGTTAATCACAGGGGGAGGCACTGAAGCTTTCTTT. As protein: CAISELITGGGTEAFF.

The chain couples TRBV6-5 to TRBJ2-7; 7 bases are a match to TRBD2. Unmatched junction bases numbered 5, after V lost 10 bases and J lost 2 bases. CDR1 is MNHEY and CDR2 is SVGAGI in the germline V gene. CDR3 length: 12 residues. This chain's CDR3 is CATSSGTYEQYF. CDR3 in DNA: TGTGCCACATCTAGCGGTACCTACGAGCAGTACTTC.

CDR3 in amino acids: CASSPLYQQETQYF. CDR3 DNA: TGTGCCAGCAGTCCCCTTTATCAGCAAGAGACCCAGTACTTC. The chain recombines TRBV28 with TRBJ2-5; D remains ambiguous. Deletions cut 5 bases from V and 2 bases from J, with 12 bases between. CDR3 length equals 14 residues. The germline V gene encodes CDR1 MDHEN and CDR2 SYDVKM.

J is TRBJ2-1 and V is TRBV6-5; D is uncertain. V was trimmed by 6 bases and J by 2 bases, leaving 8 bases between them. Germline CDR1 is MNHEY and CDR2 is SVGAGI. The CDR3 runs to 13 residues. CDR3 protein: CASRGSTYNEQFF. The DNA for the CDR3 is TGTGCCAGCAGGGGCAGCACCTACAATGAGCAGTTCTTC.

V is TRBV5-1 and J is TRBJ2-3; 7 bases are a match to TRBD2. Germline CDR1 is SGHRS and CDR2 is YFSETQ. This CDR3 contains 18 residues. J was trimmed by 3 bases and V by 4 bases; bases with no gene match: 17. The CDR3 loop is CASSPLFLAGGPTDTQYF. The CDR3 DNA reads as TGCGCCAGCAGCCCCCTCTTTTTAGCGGGCGGGCCGACAGATACGCAGTATTTT.

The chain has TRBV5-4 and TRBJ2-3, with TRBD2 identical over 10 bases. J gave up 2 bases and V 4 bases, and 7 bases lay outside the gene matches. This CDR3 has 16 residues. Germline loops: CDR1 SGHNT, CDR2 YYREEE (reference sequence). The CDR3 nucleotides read TGTGCCAGCAGCCCCTCAGCGGGAGGGTTCACAGATACGCAGTATTTT. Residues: CASSPSAGGFTDTQYF. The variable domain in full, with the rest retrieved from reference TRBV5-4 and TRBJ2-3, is ETGVTQSPTHLIKTRGQQVTLRCSSQSGHNTVSWYQQALGQGPQFIFQYYREEENGRGNFPPRFSGLQFPNYSSELNVNALELDDSALYLCASSPSAGGFTDTQYFGPGTRLTVL.

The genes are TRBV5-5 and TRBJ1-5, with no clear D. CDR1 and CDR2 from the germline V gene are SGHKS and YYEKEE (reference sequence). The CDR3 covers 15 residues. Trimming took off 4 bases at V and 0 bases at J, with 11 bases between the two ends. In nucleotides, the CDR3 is TGTGCCAGCAGCATCAGGTATTATAGCAATCAGCCCCAGCATTTT. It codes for CASSIRYYSNQPQHF.

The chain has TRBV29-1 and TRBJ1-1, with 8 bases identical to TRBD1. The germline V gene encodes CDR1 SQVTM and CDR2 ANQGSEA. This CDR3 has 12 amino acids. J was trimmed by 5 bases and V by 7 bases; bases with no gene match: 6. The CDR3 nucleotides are TGCAGCGGACTACAGGGGGGTACTGAAGCTTTCTTT. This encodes CSGLQGGTEAFF.

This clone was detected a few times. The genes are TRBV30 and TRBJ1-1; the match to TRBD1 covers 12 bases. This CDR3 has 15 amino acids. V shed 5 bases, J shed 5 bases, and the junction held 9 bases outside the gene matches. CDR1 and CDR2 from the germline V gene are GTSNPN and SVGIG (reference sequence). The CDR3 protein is CAWDPPGQGATEAFF. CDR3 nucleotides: TGTGCCTGGGACCCTCCGGGACAGGGGGCTACTGAAGCTTTCTTT.

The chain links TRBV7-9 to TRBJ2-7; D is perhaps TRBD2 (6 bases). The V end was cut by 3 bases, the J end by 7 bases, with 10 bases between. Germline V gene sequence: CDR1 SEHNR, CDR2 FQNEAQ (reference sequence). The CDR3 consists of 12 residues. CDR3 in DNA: TGTGCCAGCAGCTTGACGGCGGGGGAGCAGTACTTC. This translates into CASSLTAGEQYF.

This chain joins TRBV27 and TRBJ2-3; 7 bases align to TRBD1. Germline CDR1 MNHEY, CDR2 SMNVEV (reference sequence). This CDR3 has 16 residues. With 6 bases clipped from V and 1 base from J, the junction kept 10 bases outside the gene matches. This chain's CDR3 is CASRGLGTVGTDTQYF. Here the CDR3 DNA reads TGTGCCAGCAGGGGATTGGGGACAGTCGGCACAGATACGCAGTATTTT.

CDR3 nucleotides: TGTGCCAGTAGTCTTCGACTAGCGGGGGGTTTCACAGATACGCAGTATTTT. Translation: CASSLRLAGGFTDTQYF. The chain carries TRBV19 and TRBJ2-3; 13 positions match TRBD2. In germline, CDR1 is LNHDA, CDR2 SQIVND (reference sequence). V was clipped by 5 bases and J by 2 bases; unmatched bases: 7. The CDR3 consists of 17 residues.

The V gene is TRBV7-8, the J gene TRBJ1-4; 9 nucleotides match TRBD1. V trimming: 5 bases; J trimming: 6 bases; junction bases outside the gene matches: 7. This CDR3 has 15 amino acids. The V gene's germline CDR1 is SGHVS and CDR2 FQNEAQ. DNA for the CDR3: TGTGCCAGCAGCACCCCCAGGGACAGGGATGAAAAACTGTTTTTT. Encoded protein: CASSTPRDRDEKLFF.

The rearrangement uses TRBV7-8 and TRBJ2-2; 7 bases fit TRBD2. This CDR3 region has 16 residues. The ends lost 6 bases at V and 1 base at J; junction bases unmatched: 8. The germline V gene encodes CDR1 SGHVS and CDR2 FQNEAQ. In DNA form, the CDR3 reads TGTGCCAGCAGAAGGGGTCAGCGGGGGAACACCGGGGAGCTGTTTTTT. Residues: CASRRGQRGNTGELFF.